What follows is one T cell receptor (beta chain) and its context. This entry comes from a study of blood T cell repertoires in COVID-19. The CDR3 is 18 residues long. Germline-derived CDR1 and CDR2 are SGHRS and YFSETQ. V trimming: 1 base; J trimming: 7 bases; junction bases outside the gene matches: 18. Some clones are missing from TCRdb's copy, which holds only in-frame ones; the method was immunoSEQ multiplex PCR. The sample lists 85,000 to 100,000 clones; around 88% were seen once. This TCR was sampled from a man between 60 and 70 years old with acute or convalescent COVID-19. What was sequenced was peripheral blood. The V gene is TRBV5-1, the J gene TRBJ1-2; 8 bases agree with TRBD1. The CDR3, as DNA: TGCGCCAGCAGCTTGCCTACGACAGGGGCGACAACTATCGGTGGCTACACCTTC. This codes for CASSLPTTGATTIGGYTF.